The clone carrying this TCR beta chain was found a few times. The CDR3 runs 15 residues. CDR1 and CDR2 from the germline V gene are SQVTM and ANQGSEA. With 3 bases removed from V and 4 bases from J, the gap between germline ends came to 18 bases. This specimen comes from a study of beta chain features in type 1 diabetes. Expressed TCRB transcripts got sequenced, as all isolated RNA was reverse transcribed. TCRdb's copy holds only in-frame clones and misses some; the assay was immunoSEQ multiplex PCR. The sample holds roughly 500,000 clones, 10% to 12% seen once. V gene TRBV29-1 combines with J gene TRBJ2-5; TRBD2 might be the D (5 bases). The specimen was naive CD4+ T cells from blood. This sequence was found in a woman between 18 and 29 years old in good health. The CDR3 bases are TGCAGCGTTGAGGCGTGGCTGAGGGTGGGAGAGACCCAGTACTTC. Its protein product is CSVEAWLRVGETQYF.